The 22 T cell receptor beta chains below all came from one sample that was sequenced in a study of cytomegalovirus exposure and HLA in healthy donors. The PCR made use of 60 Vbeta and 13 Jbeta primers. Libraries were prepared by immunoSEQ multiplex PCR; TCRdb keeps only in-frame clonotypes and omits some of them. The sample gives over 150,000 clones, roughly 70% of which show up once; around 5% is in the top ten. Input material: PBMCs. Receptors were obtained from a woman between 18 and 30 years old in good health and CMV-seropositive.

This clone was seen a handful of times. The chain joins TRBV6-5 to TRBJ1-5; D may be TRBD1 (6 bases). Trimming left V 8 bases short and J 4 bases short, with 15 bases between. Germline V CDR1 and CDR2: MNHEY, SVGAGI. The CDR3 has 14 residues. CDR3 protein: CASSGGAGNQPQHF. In DNA, the CDR3 is TGTGCCAGCTCCGGGGGGGCAGGAAATCAGCCCCAGCATTTT.

V and J are TRBV27 and TRBJ1-4; tentative D call: TRBD1 (5 bases). Germline V gene lookup returns CDR1 MNHEY and CDR2 SMNVEV (reference sequence). The CDR3 is 13 amino acids. The V end was cut by 4 bases, the J end by 7 bases, with 10 bases between. CDR3 sequence reads: CASSWGSGEKLFF. The CDR3, as DNA: TGTGCCAGCAGTTGGGGCTCAGGTGAAAAACTGTTTTTT.

The chain recombines TRBV5-1 with TRBJ2-7; possible D gene TRBD2, 5 bases. V gave up 0 bases and J gave up 6 bases, with 10 bases separating them. Per germline, CDR1 SGHRS and CDR2 YFSETQ. This CDR3 has 13 residues. CDR3 coding DNA: TGCGCCAGCAGCTTGGCCGGGGTCCGCGAGCAGTACTTC. It translates to CASSLAGVREQYF.

This clone appeared a few times. The V gene is TRBV19, the J gene TRBJ2-1; tentatively, D is TRBD1 (5 bases). The CDR3 spans 17 residues. Trimming left V 4 bases short and J 14 bases short, with 30 bases between. Germline assignment: CDR1 LNHDA and CDR2 SQIVND (reference sequence). CDR3 residues: CASSKRQGFPQFRGKFF. The CDR3 DNA reads TGTGCCAGTAGTAAAAGGCAGGGATTCCCCCAGTTTCGAGGAAAGTTCTTC.

The chain couples TRBV5-1 to TRBJ2-2; D not resolved. CDR3 length: 16 residues. CDR1 SGHRS and CDR2 YFSETQ come from the germline V gene. Deletions cut 0 bases from V and 0 bases from J, with 9 bases between. The CDR3 loop reads CASSLGARTNTGELFF. The CDR3 coding sequence is TGCGCCAGCAGCTTGGGGGCTCGGACGAACACCGGGGAGCTGTTTTTT. Using reference TRBV5-1 and TRBJ2-2 for the parts outside the CDR3, the full variable domain is KAGVTQTPRYLIKTRGQQVTLSCSPISGHRSVSWYQQTPGQGLQFLFEYFSETQRNKGNFPGRFSGRQFSNSRSEMNVSTLELGDSALYLCASSLGARTNTGELFFGEGSRLTVL.

The chain uses TRBV7-9 and TRBJ2-2, with TRBD2 identical over 12 bases. CDR1 is SEHNR and CDR2 is FQNEAQ in the germline V gene (reference sequence). The CDR3 extends over 16 amino acids. With 5 bases clipped from V and 3 bases from J, the junction kept 4 bases outside the gene matches. CDR3 region: CASSTRLAGDTGELFF. CDR3 in DNA: TGTGCCAGCAGCACTAGACTAGCGGGGGACACCGGGGAGCTGTTTTTT.

The chain is built from TRBV9 and TRBJ1-3, with 7 bases identical to TRBD1. The CDR3 runs 16 residues. CDR1 SGDLS and CDR2 YYNGEE come from the germline V gene. Losses at the gene ends were 3 bases for V and 0 bases for J; bases not matched to a gene: 6. The CDR3 nucleotides are TGTGCCAGCAGCGACCGGGACAGCTACTCTGGAAACACCATATATTTT. This gives the protein CASSDRDSYSGNTIYF.

This chain joins TRBV12-5 and TRBJ2-1; 12 nucleotides agree with TRBD2. V gave up 5 bases and J gave up 5 bases; unmatched junction bases: 1. The CDR3 length is 14 residues. Looked up from germline, CDR1 is LGHNT and CDR2 is FRNRAP. The CDR3 nucleotides read TGTGCTAGTGGTAGACTAGCGGGGGACAATGAGCAGTTCTTC. Protein product: CASGRLAGDNEQFF.

As DNA, the CDR3 is TGTGCCTGCGGGACAGGGGCTATTGGGAGCAATCAGCCCCAGCATTTT. This translates into CACGTGAIGSNQPQHF. The chain uses TRBV10-3 and TRBJ1-5; 10 bases agree with TRBD1. CDR1 ENHRY and CDR2 SYGVKD come from the germline V gene. Trimming cost V 11 bases and J 1 base; bases outside gene matches: 11. The CDR3 contains 16 residues.

The genes are TRBV6-1 and TRBJ1-4; D not resolved. The CDR3 length is 15 residues. The germline CDR1 and CDR2 sequences are MNHNS and SASEGT. The V end lost 2 bases, the J end lost 13 bases, and 20 bases lay between the germline ends. Written as DNA, the CDR3 is TGTGCCAGCAGTGAAACTAGTGCTGGGCCGGAGACACTGTTTTTT. This sequence encodes CASSETSAGPETLFF.

The gene calls are TRBV5-6 and TRBJ2-1; 9 bases line up with TRBD1. V shed 4 bases, J shed 7 bases, and the junction held 9 bases outside the gene matches. Germline V gene data show CDR1 as SGHDT and CDR2 as YYEEEE. CDR3 length: 15 residues. The CDR3: CASSGDRGSRNEQFF. CDR3 in DNA: TGTGCCAGCAGCGGTGACAGGGGGTCGAGGAATGAGCAGTTCTTC.

The V and J genes are TRBV7-2 and TRBJ2-1; D perhaps matches TRBD2 (6 bases). CDR3 length equals 16 residues. The V gene lost 4 bases and the J gene lost 6 bases, with 19 bases spanning the gap. Germline CDR1 and CDR2: SGHTA and FQGNSA. The CDR3 is CASSYVAESSSNEQFF. The CDR3 DNA is TGTGCCAGCAGCTATGTAGCGGAGAGCTCTTCCAATGAGCAGTTCTTC.

The chain joins TRBV9 to TRBJ2-1; 10 nucleotides align to TRBD2. Trimming took 0 bases from V and 9 from J; bases not matched to a gene: 6. CDR3 length: 15 amino acids. Germline loops: CDR1 SGDLS, CDR2 YYNGEE. Here the CDR3 reads CASSVGRTSGFEQFF. The CDR3 DNA sequence: TGTGCCAGCAGCGTAGGACGGACTAGCGGTTTTGAGCAGTTCTTC. Combining the CDR3 with reference TRBV9 and TRBJ2-1 gives the whole variable domain DSGVTQTPKHLITATGQRVTLRCSPRSGDLSVYWYQQSLDQGLQFLIQYYNGEERAKGNILERFSAQQFPDLHSELNLSSLELGDSALYFCASSVGRTSGFEQFFGPGTRLTVL.

This chain uses TRBV9 with TRBJ2-7; weak D call: TRBD1 (6 bases). This CDR3 comprises 14 residues. Germline CDR1 and CDR2: SGDLS and YYNGEE. V was pared by 0 bases and J by 3 bases, with 10 bases between. The CDR3 DNA reads as TGTGCCAGCAGCGTAGTCGGGACACTCTACGAGCAGTACTTC. As protein: CASSVVGTLYEQYF.

The chain combines TRBV7-8 with TRBJ1-2; D ambiguous. Germline-derived CDR1 and CDR2 are SGHVS and FQNEAQ. The V gene lost 3 bases and the J gene lost 2 bases, with 10 bases spanning the gap. This CDR3 contains 14 residues. In DNA form, the CDR3 reads TGTGCCAGCAGCTTCATGGCTAGGAACTATGGCTACACCTTC. This gives the protein CASSFMARNYGYTF.

V usage is TRBV4-2 and J usage is TRBJ1-6; 8 bases agree with TRBD1. V was clipped by 2 bases and J by 11 bases; unmatched bases: 5. CDR3 size: 14 residues. Germline CDR1 and CDR2: LGHNA and YNFKEQ. The CDR3 DNA reads TGTGCCAGCAGCCAACCAGGGGGCAGAGCACCCCTCCACTTT. Protein: CASSQPGGRAPLHF.

The chain combines TRBV9 with TRBJ2-1; TRBD2 matches at 10 bases. The V gene end was trimmed by 0 bases and the J gene end by 6 bases; junction bases not matched to a gene: 6. CDR1 and CDR2 from the germline V gene are SGDLS and YYNGEE. The CDR3 is made up of 16 amino acids. CDR3 region: CASSVAGSGGGNEQFF. The CDR3 nucleotides read TGTGCCAGCAGCGTAGCTGGGAGCGGGGGGGGCAATGAGCAGTTCTTC.

The V call is TRBV6-5, the J call TRBJ1-2; D gene uncertain. Germline V lookup: CDR1 MNHEY, CDR2 SVGAGI. The CDR3 is 11 amino acids. The germline V and J ends were trimmed by 5 bases and 5 bases, with 6 bases remaining between them. DNA for the CDR3: TGTGCCAGCAGTCCAGGATATGGCTACACCTTC. Translating it yields CASSPGYGYTF.

The chain uses TRBV19 and TRBJ2-7, with D possibly matching TRBD1 (5 bases). V lost 5 bases and J 6 bases, leaving 5 bases between the germline ends. Germline lookup yields CDR1 LNHDA and CDR2 SQIVND (reference sequence). This CDR3 comprises 10 residues. CDR3: CASSQGEQYF. The CDR3 DNA follows: TGTGCCAGTAGTCAGGGCGAGCAGTACTTC. Drawing the rest from reference TRBV19 and TRBJ2-7, the complete variable domain is DGGITQSPKYLFRKEGQNVTLSCEQNLNHDAMYWYRQDPGQGLRLIYYSQIVNDFQKGDIAEGYSVSREKKESFPLTVTSAQKNPTAFYLCASSQGEQYFGPGTRLTVT.

The V call is TRBV27, the J call TRBJ1-2; the D is unclear. The CDR3 spans 14 residues. From germline, CDR1 is MNHEY and CDR2 SMNVEV (reference sequence). V lost 3 bases and J lost 8, with 16 bases in between. This chain's CDR3 is CASSLTVVSSGYTF. CDR3 bases: TGTGCCAGCAGTTTGACGGTGGTTAGTAGCGGCTACACCTTC.

About this clone itself: The junction differs from germline at one of its ends, possibly a read error. V and J are TRBV7-9 and TRBJ2-2; D gene uncertain. This CDR3 is 17 amino acids long. Germline V lookup: CDR1 SEHNR, CDR2 FQNEAQ (reference sequence). CDR3 in DNA: TGTTCCAGCAGCTTAGAACCCTTCCTCCTGGGCAGCGGGGAGCTGTTTTTT. This codes for CSSSLEPFLLGSGELFF.

This chain uses TRBV2 with TRBJ2-7, with 14 positions matching TRBD2. The germline V gene encodes CDR1 SNHLY and CDR2 FYNNEI. The CDR3 length is 16 residues. The trim removed 7 bases at V and 3 bases at J, leaving 8 bases unmatched. The CDR3 loop reads CASIATGLAGGYEQYF. In DNA form, the CDR3 reads TGTGCCAGCATCGCCACTGGACTAGCGGGGGGCTACGAGCAGTACTTC.